The present T cell receptor beta chain was sequenced within a study of technical replicates of blood from a few donors (dated by TCRdb to about 2017). Library creation used the immunoSEQ multiplex PCR assay. TCRdb provides this immuneACCESS table in a form limited to in-frame rearrangements. Some clones are lacking; in checked studies, under half of them reflect an unresolved V gene, and why the rest are absent is not known. The sample contains some 74,000 clones, 70% to 90% of them found a single time. The top ten hold 0.41% of the sample. Turning to this clone: Its specific antigen is unknown. No much larger clone exists at a distance of one base, and base qualities are not known.

CDR1 and CDR2 are read off the germline V gene (reference sequence) as SEHNR and FQNEAQ. Including the terminal cysteine and phenylalanine, the CDR3 comprises 15 residues. Only the CDR3 part of the read is kept: 45 bases, read in frame from the first base. V lost 5 bases and J lost 5 bases, and the count of bases not matched to a germline gene is 6. The rearrangement joined TRBV7-9 to TRBJ2-1; 10 bases in the junction line up with TRBD2. This TCR was sampled from a human donor in good health. Sequencing used T cells isolated from PBMCs. DNA sequence: TGTGCCAGCAGCCAGCTAGCGGGAGTCGACAATGAGCAGTTCTTC. The encoded protein is CASSQLAGVDNEQFF.